This TCR beta chain was captured by sequencing in a study of identifying expanded T cells in peripheral blood. About this clone itself: What it recognizes is unknown.

Sequenced by immunoSEQ multiplex PCR; TCRdb stores in-frame clones only, minus some. The sample holds around 80,000 clones, around 90% seen once. Collection occurred without any documented infections or immune events in donors. The V gene's germline CDR1 is MNHEY and CDR2 SVGAGI. Trimming stripped 0 bases from V and 4 bases from J, with 9 bases between. This CDR3 is 14 amino acids long. Findings and caveats of the study: Over about two and four weeks, about 17 and 20 clones changed, versus roughly 1.1 between replicates. Approximately two-week clone count variance significantly increased as total template count grew.

The TCR was taken from a person aged 18 to 75 in good health. The source material was blood. This chain joins TRBV6-5 and TRBJ2-5, with D unresolved. The CDR3 DNA reads as TGTGCCAGCAGTTACTCGAACACCGCAGAGACCCAGTACTTC. It translates to CASSYSNTAETQYF.